This T cell receptor (beta chain) was retrieved from a study of blood T cell repertoires in COVID-19. Study at large: Samples taken during acute and convalescent COVID-19 were collected in the United States, Italy and Spain. The analysed material was cDNA or gDNA that came from T cells, B-cell-depleted T cells, or PBMCs.

The CDR3 contains 15 residues. Germline V gives CDR1 MGHDK, CDR2 SYGVNS. Trimming cost V 3 bases and J 3 bases, with 9 bases left between them. Per the original data handling: Nucleated cell counts were estimated from reference gene primer amplification. Generated by immunoSEQ multiplex PCR, the TCRdb table keeps only in-frame clones and is missing some. Clone size and V and J calls were adopted from that table, with D and trimming inferred from the DNA. The sample has approximately 130,000 clones, approximately 90% seen once; the top ten hold roughly 1.4%. The sequencing input was peripheral blood. This clonotype was obtained from a human donor in a cohort sampled during active COVID-19. This chain joins TRBV25-1 and TRBJ2-6, with a weak D call TRBD1 (5 bases). DNA for the CDR3: TGTGCCAGCAGTGACAGGGTTCGTGGGGCCAACGTCCTGACTTTC. Translation: CASSDRVRGANVLTF.